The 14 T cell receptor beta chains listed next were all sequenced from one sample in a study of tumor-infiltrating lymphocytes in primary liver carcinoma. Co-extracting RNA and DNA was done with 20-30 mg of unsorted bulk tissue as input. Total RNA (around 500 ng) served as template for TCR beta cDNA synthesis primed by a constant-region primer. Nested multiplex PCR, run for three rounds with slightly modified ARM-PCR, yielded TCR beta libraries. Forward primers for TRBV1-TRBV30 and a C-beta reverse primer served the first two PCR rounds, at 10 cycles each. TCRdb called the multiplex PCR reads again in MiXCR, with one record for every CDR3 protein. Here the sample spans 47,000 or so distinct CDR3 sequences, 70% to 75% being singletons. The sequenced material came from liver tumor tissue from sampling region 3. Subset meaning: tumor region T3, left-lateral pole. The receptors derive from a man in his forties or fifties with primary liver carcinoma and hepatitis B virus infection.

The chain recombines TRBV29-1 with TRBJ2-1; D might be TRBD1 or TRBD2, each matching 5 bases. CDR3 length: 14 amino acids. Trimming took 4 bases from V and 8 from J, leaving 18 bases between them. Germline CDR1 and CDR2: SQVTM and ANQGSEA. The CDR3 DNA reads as TGCAGCGTTGTCGGGCAGGGACCTTTCGATGAGCAGTTCTTC. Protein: CSVVGQGPFDEQFF.

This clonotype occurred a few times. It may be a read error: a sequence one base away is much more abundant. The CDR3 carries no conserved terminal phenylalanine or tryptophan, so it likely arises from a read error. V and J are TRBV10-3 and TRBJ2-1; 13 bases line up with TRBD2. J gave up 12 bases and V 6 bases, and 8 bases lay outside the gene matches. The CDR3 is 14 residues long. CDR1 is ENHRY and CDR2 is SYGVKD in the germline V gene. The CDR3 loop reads CAISGTSGTPWQFL. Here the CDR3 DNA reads TGTGCCATCAGCGGGACTAGCGGGACCCCATGGCAGTTCCTC.

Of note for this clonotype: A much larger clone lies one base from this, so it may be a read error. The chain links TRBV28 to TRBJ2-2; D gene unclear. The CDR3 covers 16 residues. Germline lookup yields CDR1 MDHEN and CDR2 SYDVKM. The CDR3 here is CAGSPHGLPNTGELFF. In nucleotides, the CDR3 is TGTGCCGGCAGTCCACATGGGCTGCCGAACACCGGGGAGCTGTTTTTT.

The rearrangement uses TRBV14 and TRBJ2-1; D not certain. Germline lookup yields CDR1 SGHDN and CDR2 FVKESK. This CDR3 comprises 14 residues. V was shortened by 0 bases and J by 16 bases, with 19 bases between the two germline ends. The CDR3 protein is CASSQDRYYNEYFF. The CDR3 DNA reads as TGTGCCAGCAGCCAAGATCGCTACTACAATGAGTACTTCTTC.

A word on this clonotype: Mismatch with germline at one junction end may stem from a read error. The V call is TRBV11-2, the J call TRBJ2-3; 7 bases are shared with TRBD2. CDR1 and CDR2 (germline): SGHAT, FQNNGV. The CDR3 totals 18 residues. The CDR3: CASSLKGLYTLSTDKQYF. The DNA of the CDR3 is TGTGCCAGCAGCTTGAAGGGACTATACACCCTTAGCACAGATAAGCAGTATTTT.

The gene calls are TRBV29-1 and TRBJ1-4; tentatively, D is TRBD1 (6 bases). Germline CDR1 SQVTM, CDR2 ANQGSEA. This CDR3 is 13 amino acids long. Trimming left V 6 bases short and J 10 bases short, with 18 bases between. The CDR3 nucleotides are TGCAGCGTCGAGAAGGACAGTTATGGAAAACTGTTTTTT. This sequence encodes CSVEKDSYGKLFF.

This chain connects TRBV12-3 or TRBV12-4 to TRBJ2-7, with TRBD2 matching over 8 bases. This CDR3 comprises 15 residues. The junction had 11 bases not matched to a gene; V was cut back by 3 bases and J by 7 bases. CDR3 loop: CASSFLGRASEEQYF. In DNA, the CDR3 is TGTGCCAGCAGTTTCCTCGGGAGGGCTTCGGAAGAGCAGTACTTC.

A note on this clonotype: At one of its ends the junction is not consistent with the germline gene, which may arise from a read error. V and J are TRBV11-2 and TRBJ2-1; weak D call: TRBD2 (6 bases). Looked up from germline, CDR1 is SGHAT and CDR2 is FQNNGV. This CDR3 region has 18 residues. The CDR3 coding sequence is TGTGTCAGCAGCTATGACCCTAGGAGGACCGGGAGCTACAATGAGCAGTTCTTC. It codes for CVSSYDPRRTGSYNEQFF.

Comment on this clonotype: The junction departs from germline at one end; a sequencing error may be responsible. CDR3 sequence: CAISLHYGLARVDEQFF. CDR3 coding DNA: TGTGCCATCAGTCTACATTATGGACTAGCGCGGGTAGATGAGCAGTTCTTC. The chain is built from TRBV28 and TRBJ2-1; 9 bases align to TRBD2. Germline lookup yields CDR1 MDHEN and CDR2 SYDVKM. CDR3 length: 17 residues.

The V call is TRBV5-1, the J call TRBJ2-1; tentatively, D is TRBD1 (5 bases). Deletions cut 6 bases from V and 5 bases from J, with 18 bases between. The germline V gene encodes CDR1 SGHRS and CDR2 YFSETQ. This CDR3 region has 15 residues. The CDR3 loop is CASNPTGAINNEQFF. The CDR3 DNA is TGCGCCAGCAACCCCACTGGGGCAATAAACAATGAGCAGTTCTTC. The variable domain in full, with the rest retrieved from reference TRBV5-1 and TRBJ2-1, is KAGVTQTPRYLIKTRGQQVTLSCSPISGHRSVSWYQQTPGQGLQFLFEYFSETQRNKGNFPGRFSGRQFSNSRSEMNVSTLELGDSALYLCASNPTGAINNEQFFGPGTRLTVL.

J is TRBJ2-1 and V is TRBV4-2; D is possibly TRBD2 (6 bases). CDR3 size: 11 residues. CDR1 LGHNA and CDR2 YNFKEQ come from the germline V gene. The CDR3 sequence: CARNQGDSRFF. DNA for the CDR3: TGTGCTAGAAACCAAGGGGACTCCAGGTTCTTC.

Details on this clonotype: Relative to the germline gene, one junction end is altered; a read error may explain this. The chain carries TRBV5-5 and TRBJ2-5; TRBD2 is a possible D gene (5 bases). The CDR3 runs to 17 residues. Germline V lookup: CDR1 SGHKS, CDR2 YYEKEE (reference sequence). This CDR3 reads CASILGLARGYQETQYF. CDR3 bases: TGCGCCAGCATCTTAGGGCTAGCAAGAGGGTACCAAGAGACCCAGTACTTC.

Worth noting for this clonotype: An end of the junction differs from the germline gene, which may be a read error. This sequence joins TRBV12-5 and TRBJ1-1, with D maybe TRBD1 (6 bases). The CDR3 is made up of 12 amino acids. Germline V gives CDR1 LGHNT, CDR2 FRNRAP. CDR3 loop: CAGGLGQNEAFF. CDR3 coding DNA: TGTGCTGGTGGTTTAGGACAGAACGAGGCTTTCTTT.

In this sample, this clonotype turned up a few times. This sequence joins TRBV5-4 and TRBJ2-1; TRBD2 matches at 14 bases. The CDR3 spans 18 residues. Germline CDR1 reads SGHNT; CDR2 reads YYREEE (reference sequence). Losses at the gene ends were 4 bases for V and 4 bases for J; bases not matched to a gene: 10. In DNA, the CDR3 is TGTGCCAGCAGCGCGAGACTAGCGGGAGGGACCCCATACAATGAGCAGTTCTTC. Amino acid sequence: CASSARLAGGTPYNEQFF.